Following are 3 T cell receptor beta chains from one sample sequenced in a study of shared clonotypes between healthy human individuals. Clones were sequenced by immunoSEQ multiplex PCR, and TCRdb holds only the in-frame ones, with some missing. The table records about 2.3 million clones, 80% to 95% of them present only once. Sequenced material: naive CD4+ T cells from PBMCs. Subset given: CD45RA+ positively selected. The receptors derive from a young man in good health. Some clones in this sample may be carry-over from other donors' samples.

About this clone: The sample has other DNA sequences that encode this CDR3 too. The CDR3 reads CASSPRQAGNTEAFF. Written as DNA, the CDR3 is TGTGCCAGCAGCCCCCGACAGGCGGGAAACACTGAAGCTTTCTTT. V is TRBV7-9 and J is TRBJ1-1, with D possibly TRBD1 on 6 matching bases. This CDR3 contains 15 residues. The germline V gene encodes CDR1 SEHNR and CDR2 FQNEAQ (reference sequence). V gave up 5 bases and J gave up 2 bases, with 15 bases separating them.

The V call is TRBV6-1, the J call TRBJ2-2; possible D gene TRBD2, 6 bases. V gave up 0 bases and J gave up 6 bases, with 17 bases separating them. CDR3 length: 17 amino acids. From germline, CDR1 is MNHNS and CDR2 SASEGT. The CDR3 region is CASSEAPRGIWAGELFF. DNA for the CDR3: TGTGCCAGCAGTGAAGCGCCCCGGGGGATCTGGGCCGGGGAGCTGTTTTTT.

The chain has TRBV5-4 and TRBJ1-1; 10 bases align to TRBD1. This CDR3 contains 16 residues. Germline loops: CDR1 SGHNT, CDR2 YYREEE (reference sequence). V lost 2 bases and J lost 3; bases outside the gene matches: 7. CDR3 in amino acids: CASSLGGGQGDTEAFF. Written as DNA, the CDR3 is TGTGCCAGCAGCTTAGGGGGTGGACAGGGGGACACTGAAGCTTTCTTT.